This T cell receptor (beta chain) originates from a study of shared clonotypes between healthy human individuals. Study findings and constraints: The study found about 5% of naive CD4 clonotypes shared across four donors. Clonotype sharing among donors was thought likely to change with sequencing depth.

Donors had no recently reported acute infections or vaccinations and were HIV-negative. The repertoire was sequenced with immunoSEQ multiplex PCR; TCRdb's copy has only in-frame clones and lacks some. The sample lists some 1.5 million clones, around 97% occurring once. The CDR3 has 19 amino acids. Trimming left V 3 bases short and J 1 base short, with 22 bases between. Germline values: CDR1 MNHNS, CDR2 SASEGT. Comment on this clone: What it recognizes is unknown.

Specimen: naive CD4+ T cells sorted from blood. Subset reported: CD45RA+ positively selected. The receptor was isolated from a man aged 25 to 45 in good health. The chain employs TRBV6-1 and TRBJ2-1, with D tentatively TRBD2 (6 bases). This CDR3 is CASSESEGLSVPSYNEQFF. The CDR3 DNA reads as TGTGCCAGCAGTGAGTCGGAGGGCCTCAGCGTCCCTTCCTACAATGAGCAGTTCTTC.